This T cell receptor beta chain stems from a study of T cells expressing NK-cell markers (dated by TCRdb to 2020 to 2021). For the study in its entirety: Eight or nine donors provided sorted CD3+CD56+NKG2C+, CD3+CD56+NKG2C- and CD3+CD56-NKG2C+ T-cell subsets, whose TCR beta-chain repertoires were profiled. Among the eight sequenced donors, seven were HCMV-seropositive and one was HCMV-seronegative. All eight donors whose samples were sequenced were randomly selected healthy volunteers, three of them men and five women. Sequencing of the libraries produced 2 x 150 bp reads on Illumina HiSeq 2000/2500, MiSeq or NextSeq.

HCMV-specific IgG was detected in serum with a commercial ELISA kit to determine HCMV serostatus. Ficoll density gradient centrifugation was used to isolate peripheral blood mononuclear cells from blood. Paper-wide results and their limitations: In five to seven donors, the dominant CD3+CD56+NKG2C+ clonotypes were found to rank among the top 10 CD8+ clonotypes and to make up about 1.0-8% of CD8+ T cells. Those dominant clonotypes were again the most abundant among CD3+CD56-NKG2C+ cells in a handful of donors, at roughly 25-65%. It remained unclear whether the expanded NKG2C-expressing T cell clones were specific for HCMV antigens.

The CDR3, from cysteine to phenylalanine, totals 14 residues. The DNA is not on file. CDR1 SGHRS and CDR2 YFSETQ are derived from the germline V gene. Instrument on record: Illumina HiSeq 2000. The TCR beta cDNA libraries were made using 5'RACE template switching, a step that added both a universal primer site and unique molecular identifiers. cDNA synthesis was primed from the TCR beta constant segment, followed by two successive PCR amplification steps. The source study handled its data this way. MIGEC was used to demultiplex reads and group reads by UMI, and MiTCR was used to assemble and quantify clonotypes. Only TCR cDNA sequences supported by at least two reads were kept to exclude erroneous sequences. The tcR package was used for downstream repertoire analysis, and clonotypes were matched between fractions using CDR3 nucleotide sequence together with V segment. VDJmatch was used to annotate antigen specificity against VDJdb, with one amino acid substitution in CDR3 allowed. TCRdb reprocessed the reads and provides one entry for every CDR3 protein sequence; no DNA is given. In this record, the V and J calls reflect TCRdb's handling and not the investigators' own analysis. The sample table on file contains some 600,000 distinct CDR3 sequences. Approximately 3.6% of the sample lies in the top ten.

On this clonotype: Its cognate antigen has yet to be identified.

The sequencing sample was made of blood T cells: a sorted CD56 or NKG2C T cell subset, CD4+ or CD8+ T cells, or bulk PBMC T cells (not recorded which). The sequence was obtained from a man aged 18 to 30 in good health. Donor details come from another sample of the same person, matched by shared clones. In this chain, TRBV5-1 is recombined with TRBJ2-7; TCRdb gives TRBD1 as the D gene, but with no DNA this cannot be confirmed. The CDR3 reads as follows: CASSLRTGRYEQYF.